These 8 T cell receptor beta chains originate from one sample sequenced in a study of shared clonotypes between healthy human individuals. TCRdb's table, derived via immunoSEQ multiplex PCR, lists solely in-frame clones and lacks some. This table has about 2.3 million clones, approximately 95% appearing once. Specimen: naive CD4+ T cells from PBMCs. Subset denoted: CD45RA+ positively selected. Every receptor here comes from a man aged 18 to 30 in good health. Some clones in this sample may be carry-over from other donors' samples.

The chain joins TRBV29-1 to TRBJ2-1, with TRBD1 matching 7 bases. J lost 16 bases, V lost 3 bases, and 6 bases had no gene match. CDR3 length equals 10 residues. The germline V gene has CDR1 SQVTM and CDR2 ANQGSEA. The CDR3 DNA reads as TGCAGCGTTGAGCAGGGGACAGATTTCTTC. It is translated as CSVEQGTDFF.

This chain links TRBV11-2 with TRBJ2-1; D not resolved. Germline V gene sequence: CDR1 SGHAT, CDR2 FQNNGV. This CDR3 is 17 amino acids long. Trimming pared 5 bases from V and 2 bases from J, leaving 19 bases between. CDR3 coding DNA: TGTGCCAGCAGCAGTCGGTCGACTTACCCCCCCTACAATGAGCAGTTCTTC. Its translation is CASSSRSTYPPYNEQFF.

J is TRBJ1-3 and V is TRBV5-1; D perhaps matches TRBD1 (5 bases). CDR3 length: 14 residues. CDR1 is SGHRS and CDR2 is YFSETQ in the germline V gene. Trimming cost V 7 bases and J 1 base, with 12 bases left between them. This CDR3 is CASWAGTSGNTIYF. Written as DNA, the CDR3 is TGCGCCAGCTGGGCAGGGACTTCTGGAAACACCATATATTTT.

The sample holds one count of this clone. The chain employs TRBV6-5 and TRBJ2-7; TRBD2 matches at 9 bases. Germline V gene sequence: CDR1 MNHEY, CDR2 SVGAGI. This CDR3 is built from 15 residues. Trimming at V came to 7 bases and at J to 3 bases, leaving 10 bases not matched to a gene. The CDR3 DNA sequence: TGTGCCAGCACCCCTTTTGCGGGAGGGCACTACGAGCAGTACTTC. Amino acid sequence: CASTPFAGGHYEQYF.

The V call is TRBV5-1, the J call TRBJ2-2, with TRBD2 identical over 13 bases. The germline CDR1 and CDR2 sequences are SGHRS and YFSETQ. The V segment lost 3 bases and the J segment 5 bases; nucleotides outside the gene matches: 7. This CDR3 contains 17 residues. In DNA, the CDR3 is TGCGCCAGCAGCTGGGCAACTAGCGGGAGGGCTACCGGGGAGCTGTTTTTT. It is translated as CASSWATSGRATGELFF.

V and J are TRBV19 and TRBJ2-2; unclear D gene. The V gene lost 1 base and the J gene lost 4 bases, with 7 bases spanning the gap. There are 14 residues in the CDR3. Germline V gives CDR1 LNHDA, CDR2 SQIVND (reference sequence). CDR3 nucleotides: TGTGCCAGTAGTATAGGGTGGGGCACCGGGGAGCTGTTTTTT. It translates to CASSIGWGTGELFF.

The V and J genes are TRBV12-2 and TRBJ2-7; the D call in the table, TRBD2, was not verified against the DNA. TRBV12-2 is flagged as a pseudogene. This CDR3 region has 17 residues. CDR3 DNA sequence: TGTGCAAGTCGCTTAGCGCGCGGGAGTGTTCGCGTCTACGAGCAGTACTTC. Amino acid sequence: CASRLARGSVRVYEQYF.

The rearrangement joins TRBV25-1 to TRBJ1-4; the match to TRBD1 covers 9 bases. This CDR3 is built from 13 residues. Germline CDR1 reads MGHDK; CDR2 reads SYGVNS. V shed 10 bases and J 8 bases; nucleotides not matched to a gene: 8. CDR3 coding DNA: TGTGCCACCTCACAGGGGGCGCGGGAAAAACTGTTTTTT. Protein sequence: CATSQGAREKLFF.